The 8 T cell receptor beta chains given below trace back to one sample, sequenced in a study of identical twins. Each CDR3 protein gets one entry after TCRdb re-called the 5' RACE reads with MiXCR. This sample has 300,000 to 400,000 distinct CDR3 sequences, with around an eighth found just once. A further study also used this sample, focusing on yellow fever vaccine responses in identical twins.

The specimen sequenced was CD8+ T cells sorted from blood. The source is a woman younger than 35 in good health.

The V and J genes are TRBV10-3 and TRBJ2-5; D is undetermined. V dropped 2 bases and J dropped 4 bases, with 8 bases sitting between them. Germline-derived CDR1 and CDR2 are ENHRY and SYGVKD. The CDR3 runs 13 residues. The CDR3 DNA follows: TGTGCCATCAGTGAGGGGCACCGAGAGACCCAGTACTTC. The encoded protein is CAISEGHRETQYF.

CDR3: CASSVSVGGLYNEQFF. CDR3 nucleotides: TGTGCCAGCAGCGTTAGCGTCGGGGGGCTTTACAATGAGCAGTTCTTC. The chain couples TRBV7-8 to TRBJ2-1; a weak D match, TRBD2 (7 bases). The CDR3 has 16 amino acids. Trimming cost V 5 bases and J 4 bases, with 18 bases left between them. CDR1 and CDR2 (germline): SGHVS, FQNEAQ.

This clonotype was recorded a few times. The chain combines TRBV7-9 with TRBJ2-5; TRBD1 matches 7 bases. The CDR3 is 14 amino acids. V lost 3 bases to trimming and J lost 4 bases; unmatched junction nucleotides: 5. In germline, CDR1 is SEHNR, CDR2 FQNEAQ (reference sequence). The CDR3 sequence is CASSFPGGSETQYF. The CDR3 DNA reads as TGTGCCAGCAGCTTCCCAGGGGGTTCAGAGACCCAGTACTTC. Using reference TRBV7-9 and TRBJ2-5 for the parts outside the CDR3, the full variable domain is DTGVSQNPRHKITKRGQNVTFRCDPISEHNRLYWYRQTLGQGPEFLTYFQNEAQLEKSRLLSDRFSAERPKGSFSTLEIQRTEQGDSAMYLCASSFPGGSETQYFGPGTRLLVL.

In this sample, this clonotype turned up many times. The rearrangement links TRBV12-3 or TRBV12-4 to TRBJ1-6, with 7 nucleotides matching TRBD1. The trim removed 6 bases at V and 9 bases at J, leaving 8 bases unmatched. This CDR3 spans 14 amino acids. Written as DNA, the CDR3 is TGTGCCAGCAGCCCCACAGGGGTGGCTTCACCCCTCCACTTT. It codes for CASSPTGVASPLHF.

The chain couples TRBV12-3 or TRBV12-4 to TRBJ2-1, with TRBD2 matching over 13 bases. After removal of 9 bases from V and 0 bases from J, the junction contained 8 bases not matched to a gene. CDR3 length equals 17 residues. CDR3 residues: CASVGTSGTSSYNEQFF. CDR3 nucleotides: TGTGCCAGTGTCGGGACTAGCGGGACGAGCTCCTACAATGAGCAGTTCTTC.

This clonotype was counted only a few times. The chain couples TRBV27 to TRBJ2-2; D not resolved. Trimming stripped 7 bases from V and 6 bases from J, with 12 bases between. CDR1 MNHEY and CDR2 SMNVEV come from the germline V gene (reference sequence). CDR3 length: 13 amino acids. This CDR3 is CASTLGLPGELFF. CDR3 coding DNA: TGTGCCAGCACCCTGGGGTTGCCCGGGGAGCTGTTTTTT.

The chain has TRBV20-1 and TRBJ1-1; D perhaps matches TRBD1 (6 bases). Deletions cut 6 bases from V and 5 bases from J, with 19 bases between. The germline V gene encodes CDR1 DFQATT and CDR2 SNEGSKA (reference sequence). CDR3 size: 14 residues. The CDR3 here is CSATPLGQGTEAFF. As DNA, the CDR3 is TGCAGTGCCACACCTCTAGGGCAGGGGACTGAAGCTTTCTTT.

This clonotype came up many times. The rearrangement links TRBV4-1 to TRBJ2-7, with TRBD2 as a possible D gene (6 bases). V was trimmed by 4 bases and J by 3 bases, leaving 16 bases between them. Germline V gene lookup returns CDR1 MGHRA and CDR2 YSYEKL. This CDR3 comprises 15 residues. In DNA, the CDR3 is TGCGCCAGCAGCCGATTACCGGGAGCTGGCTACGAGCAGTACTTC. Residues: CASSRLPGAGYEQYF.